The 22 T cell receptor beta chains presented below share a single source sample, sequenced in a study of blood T cells in healthy people across ages. For the second PCR, which ran for about 6 to 12 cycles, a sample-barcoded 5' primer and a J-beta primer mix were used. TCRdb processed the 5' RACE reads anew with MiXCR; each CDR3 protein has one entry. This sample yields about 400,000 distinct CDR3 sequences, of which 45% to 60% are seen a single time; around 50% belongs to the top ten. Material for sequencing was blood. The receptor source for this set is a man in his 60s in good health.

The rearrangement links TRBV7-3 to TRBJ2-5, with 7 bases fitting TRBD1. The trim removed 1 base at V and 7 bases at J, leaving 12 bases unmatched. Per the germline V gene, CDR1 is SGHTA and CDR2 is FQGTGA. The CDR3 length is 16 residues. The CDR3 region is CASSLRGQSTFGTQYF. CDR3 DNA: TGTGCCAGCAGCTTAAGGGGACAGAGCACTTTCGGGACCCAGTACTTC.

This clonotype was seen a few times. V and J are TRBV29-1 and TRBJ2-2, with 16 bases identical to TRBD2. Germline V gene sequence: CDR1 SQVTM, CDR2 ANQGSEA. Unmatched junction bases numbered 12, after V lost 7 bases and J lost 1 base. CDR3 length equals 19 residues. CDR3 DNA sequence: TGCAGCGCTGTGTCTGGGGGACTAGCGGGAGGGGGGAACACCGGGGAGCTGTTTTTT. This translates into CSAVSGGLAGGGNTGELFF.

This chain uses TRBV20-1 with TRBJ2-2; 10 nucleotides match TRBD1. Looked up from germline, CDR1 is DFQATT and CDR2 is SNEGSKA (reference sequence). V gave up 3 bases and J gave up 6 bases; unmatched junction bases: 7. The CDR3 loop spans 15 amino acids. CDR3: CSASSRTGGSGELFF. DNA of the CDR3: TGCAGTGCTAGTAGTAGGACAGGGGGTTCCGGGGAGCTGTTTTTT.

This clonotype was counted only a few times. J is TRBJ2-5 and V is TRBV6-1; D call uncertain. V lost 5 bases and J lost 5, with 21 bases in between. The CDR3 runs to 16 residues. Per the germline V gene, CDR1 is MNHNS and CDR2 is SASEGT. The CDR3 DNA is TGTGCCAGCAGTCCCACCACCGGCCCCTTCCCGGAGACCCAGTACTTC. It codes for CASSPTTGPFPETQYF.

The rearrangement joins TRBV5-1 to TRBJ2-7; 7 bases agree with TRBD2. The J call may be in error: the DNA end matches TRBJ2-5 better. The CDR3 has 15 residues. The germline V gene encodes CDR1 SGHRS and CDR2 YFSETQ. This CDR3 is CASSTAGGRGETQYF. Here the CDR3 DNA reads TGCGCCAGCAGCACCGCTGGCGGGAGAGGAGAGACCCAGTACTTC.

The chain's CDR3 is CASNLAGRSYEQYF. CDR3 in DNA: TGTGCCAGCAACCTAGCGGGACGCTCCTACGAGCAGTACTTC. V gene TRBV6-5 combines with J gene TRBJ2-7; 9 bases are shared with TRBD2. This CDR3 is 14 amino acids long. CDR1 is MNHEY and CDR2 is SVGAGI in the germline V gene. J gave up 0 bases and V 7 bases, and 4 bases lay outside the gene matches.

The table lists this clonotype with a few counts. The gene calls are TRBV9 and TRBJ2-3; TRBD1 matches 9 bases. V shed 3 bases, J shed 0 bases, and the junction held 2 bases outside the gene matches. Germline values: CDR1 SGDLS, CDR2 YYNGEE. CDR3 size: 15 residues. In DNA, the CDR3 is TGTGCCAGCAGCGCCGACAGGGGGAGCACAGATACGCAGTATTTT. This codes for CASSADRGSTDTQYF.

Only one count was recorded for this clonotype. The V call is TRBV6-2 or TRBV6-3, the J call TRBJ2-6; either TRBD1 or TRBD2 may supply D (5 bases each). Germline loops: CDR1 MNHEY, CDR2 SVGEGT. V lost 6 bases and J lost 2, with 8 bases in between. The CDR3 runs 14 residues. The DNA for the CDR3 is TGTGCCAGCAGGGGGACGGCTGGGGCCAACGTCCTGACTTTC. The encoded protein is CASRGTAGANVLTF.

Notes on this clonotype: Since a much larger clone is just one base distant, this may be a read error. The chain is built from TRBV29-1 and TRBJ2-6; tentative D call: TRBD1 (5 bases). This CDR3 is 12 amino acids long. Germline V CDR1 and CDR2: SQVTM, ANQGSEA. The CDR3 region has the DNA TGCAGCGTGCCCGCTGGGGCCAACGCCCTGACTTTC. Translating it yields CSVPAGANALTF. Drawing the rest from reference TRBV29-1 and TRBJ2-6, the complete variable domain is SAVISQKPSRDICQRGTSLTIQCQVDSQVTMMFWYRQQPGQSLTLIATANQGSEATYESGFVIDKFPISRPNLTFSTLTVSNMSPEDSSIYLCSVPAGANALTFGAGSRLTVL.

The chain recombines TRBV5-1 with TRBJ2-1; a weak D match, TRBD1 (6 bases). V lost 0 bases, J lost 2 bases, and 9 bases lay in between. This CDR3 has 15 residues. Germline CDR1 reads SGHRS; CDR2 reads YFSETQ. The CDR3 loop is CASSLGGPTYNEQFF. In DNA form, the CDR3 reads TGCGCCAGCAGCTTGGGGGGGCCCACCTACAATGAGCAGTTCTTC.

The gene calls are TRBV20-1 and TRBJ2-5; D call uncertain. The ends were cut back, 8 bases at V and 1 base at J, with 14 bases in the middle. The CDR3 has 13 amino acids. Per the germline V gene, CDR1 is DFQATT and CDR2 is SNEGSKA (reference sequence). CDR3 coding DNA: TGCAGTTCCATCCGGCGGATCCAAGAGACCCAGTACTTC. This gives the protein CSSIRRIQETQYF.

This chain joins TRBV20-1 and TRBJ2-1; 8 nucleotides line up with TRBD2. Trimming at V came to 6 bases and at J to 1 base, leaving 17 bases not matched to a gene. The CDR3 is made up of 18 amino acids. Germline V gives CDR1 DFQATT, CDR2 SNEGSKA (reference sequence). CDR3 sequence reads: CSAPQTTGLASSYNEQFF. CDR3 nucleotide sequence: TGCAGTGCCCCTCAGACGACAGGACTAGCCAGTTCCTACAATGAGCAGTTCTTC.

About this clonotype itself: A junction boundary mismatches the germline segment, possibly from a read error. This chain joins TRBV12-3 or TRBV12-4 and TRBJ2-1; D may be TRBD2 (7 bases). CDR3 length equals 16 residues. The CDR3 spells CTSAPQWGGARNEQFF. The CDR3 DNA is TGTACCAGCGCTCCTCAGTGGGGGGGCGCCCGGAATGAGCAGTTCTTC.

The chain uses TRBV7-9 and TRBJ2-5; 7 nucleotides line up with TRBD2. CDR1 is SEHNR, CDR2 FQNEAQ, per germline (reference sequence). The V gene end was trimmed by 1 base and the J gene end by 1 base; junction bases not matched to a gene: 3. The CDR3 length is 15 residues. The CDR3 loop is CASSLVGGVQETQYF. The CDR3 DNA reads TGTGCCAGCAGCTTAGTTGGGGGGGTCCAAGAGACCCAGTACTTC.

About this clonotype itself: A single base separates this from a much larger clone, so it may be a read error. The V call is TRBV7-3, the J call TRBJ2-7; D remains ambiguous. The CDR3 extends over 12 amino acids. In germline, CDR1 is SGHTA, CDR2 FQGTGA. Trimming shortened V by 4 bases and J by 7 bases, and 11 bases separated the two germline ends. The CDR3 sequence is CASSSRPDEQYF. The CDR3 nucleotides are TGTGCCAGCAGCTCCCGACCGGATGAGCAGTACTTC.

The chain is built from TRBV5-1 and TRBJ2-7; 10 bases map to TRBD2. Germline assignment: CDR1 SGHRS and CDR2 YFSETQ. V was clipped by 4 bases and J by 2 bases; unmatched bases: 6. CDR3 length: 15 amino acids. CDR3 nucleotide sequence: TGCGCCAGCAGCCTCGGGGGGACTAGCGCCTACGAGCAGTACTTC. As protein: CASSLGGTSAYEQYF.

This clonotype was seen more than once but under ten times. The gene calls are TRBV6-2 or TRBV6-3 and TRBJ2-7; D is perhaps TRBD2 (5 bases). This CDR3 contains 15 residues. V was pared by 2 bases and J by 1 base, with 12 bases between. Germline loops: CDR1 MNHEY, CDR2 SVGEGT. CDR3: CASSYRGSRSYEQYF. DNA for the CDR3: TGTGCCAGCAGTTACCGGGGTAGCAGATCCTACGAGCAGTACTTC.

This clonotype appeared a single time. The V call is TRBV20-1, the J call TRBJ1-2; D unresolved. Germline-derived CDR1 and CDR2 are DFQATT and SNEGSKA (reference sequence). The CDR3 extends over 13 amino acids. V gave up 3 bases and J gave up 6 bases, with 14 bases separating them. The CDR3 region has the DNA TGCAGTGCTAGGGGTGACAATTCCAATGGCTACACCTTC. Translated, it gives CSARGDNSNGYTF.

The chain employs TRBV7-2 and TRBJ2-5; D unclear. CDR3 size: 14 residues. Trimming removed 1 base from V and 2 bases from J, with 8 bases in between. CDR1 SGHTA and CDR2 FQGNSA come from the germline V gene. CDR3 DNA: TGTGCCAGCAGCTTAGAGTCCGGGCAAGAGACCCAGTACTTC. It translates to CASSLESGQETQYF.

This chain connects TRBV6-4 to TRBJ1-2; D perhaps matches TRBD1 (5 bases). Trimming pared 10 bases from V and 6 bases from J, leaving 21 bases between. Germline values: CDR1 MRHNA, CDR2 SNTAGT. The CDR3 is made up of 14 amino acids. This CDR3 reads CATRPGLKGDGYTF. The CDR3 DNA reads TGTGCCACCCGACCGGGACTCAAAGGCGATGGCTACACCTTC.

CDR3 loop: CASSLQRTPTYEQYF. CDR3 bases: TGTGCCAGCAGCTTACAGAGAACCCCGACCTACGAGCAGTACTTC. V usage is TRBV7-2 and J usage is TRBJ2-7; unclear D gene. The V gene lost 2 bases and the J gene lost 2 bases, with 13 bases spanning the gap. There are 15 residues in the CDR3. Germline values: CDR1 SGHTA, CDR2 FQGNSA.

About this clonotype: An end of the junction differs from the germline gene, which may be a read error. The CDR3 loop reads CASTRLAASRANVLTF. The CDR3 DNA reads as TGCGCCAGCACCCGACTAGCGGCCTCTAGGGCCAACGTCCTGACTTTC. The chain uses TRBV5-1 and TRBJ2-6; 9 nucleotides align to TRBD2. The germline gives CDR1 SGHRS, CDR2 YFSETQ. This CDR3 spans 16 amino acids.